This TCR beta chain was captured by sequencing in a study of human T cells and chemical hapten exposure. The table lists this clonotype with many counts. CDR1 is SEHNR and CDR2 is FQNEAQ in the germline V gene (reference sequence). Between the trimmed V and J ends, which lost 3 bases and 1 base, there was a span of 15 bases. The CDR3 consists of 16 residues. From whole blood left unfractionated, total RNA was extracted. Each CDR3 protein gets one entry after TCRdb re-called the 5' RACE reads with MiXCR. This table has 110,000 or so distinct CDR3 sequences, roughly a fifth appearing once. V gene TRBV7-9 combines with J gene TRBJ1-1; unclear D gene. The receptor was isolated from a human donor in good health. The CDR3 loop reads CASSFTGSLSNTEAFF. The CDR3 coding sequence is TGTGCCAGCAGCTTCACGGGCAGCCTGTCGAACACTGAAGCTTTCTTT.